These T cell receptor beta chains were read from a single sample in a study of cytomegalovirus exposure and HLA in healthy donors. Repertoires were generated with immunoSEQ multiplex PCR, while TCRdb's copy carries only in-frame clones and drops some. This sample has approximately 64,000 clones; approximately 90% occur once, and the top ten carry about 1.5%. The sequenced material came from PBMCs. Receptor source: a young woman in good health and CMV-seronegative. Both conserved end residues are part of each CDR3.

TRBV7-9	TRBJ2-3	CASIPPGLAATDTQYF
TRBV28	TRBJ2-7	CASSWSAAFSNEQYF
TRBV18	TRBJ2-5	CASSPAGTYQETQYF
TRBV5-4	TRBJ2-2	CASSLDRGIPGELFF
TRBV2	TRBJ2-4	CASEVRGWVNIQYF
TRBV6-5	TRBJ1-3	CASRRVATGNTIYF
TRBV11-2	TRBJ1-6	CASSRGSSSYNSPLHF
TRBV18	TRBJ1-2	CASSPRATSEGYTF
TRBV11-3	TRBJ2-1	CASALGTSGRVEQFF
TRBV29-1	TRBJ2-3	CSVCIQGNSGAPTDTQYF
TRBV30	TRBJ2-7	CAWSVRDSSYEQYF
TRBV11-2	TRBJ2-2	CASSLEGRTNTGELFF
TRBV7-8	TRBJ1-5	CASSSQRGLSNQPQHF
TRBV15	TRBJ2-7	CATSRDMRSAYEQYF
TRBV2	TRBJ2-1	CASAGTSSYNEQFF
TRBV23-1	TRBJ1-6	CASTFYRELNSPLHF
TRBV29-1	TRBJ2-5	CSVAGTSGGSETQYF
TRBV7-8	TRBJ1-2	CASSLFGTGGSAGYTF
TRBV5-1	TRBJ2-1	CASTPLASGNEQFF
TRBV29-1	TRBJ2-5	CSVQQGWGETQYF